These 6 T cell receptor beta chains originate from one sample sequenced in a study of blood T cell repertoires in COVID-19. The data were produced by immunoSEQ multiplex PCR, yet TCRdb's version contains in-frame clones alone and is incomplete. The table has 150,000 or so clones, 76% seen once. Sequencing was carried out using peripheral blood. These receptor sequences come from a woman of 80 years or more with active or convalescent COVID-19.

The CDR3 sequence: CASSWGRKTEAFF. The CDR3 DNA reads TGTGCCAGTAGTTGGGGGCGTAAAACTGAAGCTTTCTTT. The rearrangement uses TRBV19 and TRBJ1-1, with a possible D match to TRBD1 (6 bases). The CDR3 loop spans 13 amino acids. Trimming left V 5 bases short and J 5 bases short, with 12 bases between. Germline V CDR1 and CDR2: LNHDA, SQIVND (reference sequence).

This chain uses TRBV7-9 with TRBJ1-2; the match to TRBD1 covers 10 bases. Germline values: CDR1 SEHNR, CDR2 FQNEAQ (reference sequence). Trimming cost V 1 base and J 13 bases; bases outside gene matches: 9. The CDR3 extends over 14 amino acids. The DNA for the CDR3 is TGTGCCAGCAGCTTAGGAGGGACAGGGGTCGCCGGCACCTTC. Translation: CASSLGGTGVAGTF.

By sample fraction, this clone is medium-sized (0.01 to 0.1%). The V gene is TRBV7-8, the J gene TRBJ2-1; TRBD2 aligns across 10 bases. V was pared by 5 bases and J by 8 bases, with 9 bases of the junction left unmatched. The CDR3 spans 15 residues. The germline CDR1 and CDR2 sequences are SGHVS and FQNEAQ. The CDR3 region has the DNA TGTGCCAGCAGCCGTAGCGGGGGGAGTTTTGATGAGCAGTTCTTC. Its protein is CASSRSGGSFDEQFF.

The chain carries TRBV28 and TRBJ2-1; 13 nucleotides agree with TRBD2. Germline CDR1 reads MDHEN; CDR2 reads SYDVKM. The CDR3 is 15 amino acids. V was clipped by 7 bases and J by 8 bases; unmatched bases: 8. The CDR3 nucleotides are TGTGCCAGCAAATCGGGACTAGCGGGGTTCCATGAGCAGTTCTTC. Protein: CASKSGLAGFHEQFF.

V and J are TRBV2 and TRBJ1-6, with 7 bases that match TRBD1. The V segment lost 6 bases and the J segment 9 bases; nucleotides outside the gene matches: 8. Germline V lookup: CDR1 SNHLY, CDR2 FYNNEI. This CDR3 region has 14 residues. CDR3 nucleotide sequence: TGTGCCAGCAGGATGACAGGGTTGGGTTCACCCCTCCACTTT. It encodes CASRMTGLGSPLHF.

This clone was recorded only once. J is TRBJ1-6 and V is TRBV7-9; perhaps TRBD1 as D (5 bases). V lost 5 bases and J lost 11, with 25 bases in between. The CDR3 has 17 residues. The germline CDR1 and CDR2 sequences are SEHNR and FQNEAQ (reference sequence). In DNA, the CDR3 is TGTGCCAGCAGCAAACTTAACCAGGGTGTCGGTTTAGCACCCCTCCACTTT. Its translation: CASSKLNQGVGLAPLHF.